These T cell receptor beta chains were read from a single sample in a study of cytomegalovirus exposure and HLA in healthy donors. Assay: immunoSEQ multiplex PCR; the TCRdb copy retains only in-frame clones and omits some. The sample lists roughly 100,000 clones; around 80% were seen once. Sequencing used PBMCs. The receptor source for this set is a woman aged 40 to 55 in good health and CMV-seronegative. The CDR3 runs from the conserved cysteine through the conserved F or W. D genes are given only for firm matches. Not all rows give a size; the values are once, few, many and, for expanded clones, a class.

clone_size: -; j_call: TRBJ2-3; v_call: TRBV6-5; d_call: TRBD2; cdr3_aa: CASSFFSGIDTDTQYF; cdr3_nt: TGTGCCAGCAGTTTCTTTAGCGGGATCGACACAGATACGCAGTATTTT
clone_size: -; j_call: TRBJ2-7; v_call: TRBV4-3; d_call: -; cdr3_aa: CASSQDYSSYEQYF; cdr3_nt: TGCGCCAGCAGCCAAGACTATTCATCCTACGAGCAGTACTTC
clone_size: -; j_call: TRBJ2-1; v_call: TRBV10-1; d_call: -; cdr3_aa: CASSGQGGRWNEQFF; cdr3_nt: TGCGCCAGCAGTGGACAGGGAGGTAGGTGGAATGAGCAGTTCTTC
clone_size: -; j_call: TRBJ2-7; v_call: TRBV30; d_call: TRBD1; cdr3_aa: CAWGQEKGYEQYF; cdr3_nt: TGTGCCTGGGGACAGGAAAAAGGCTACGAGCAGTACTTC
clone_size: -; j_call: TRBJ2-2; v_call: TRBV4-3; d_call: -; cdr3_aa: CASSPQGTGELFF; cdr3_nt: TGCGCCAGCAGCCCACAGGGCACCGGGGAGCTGTTTTTT
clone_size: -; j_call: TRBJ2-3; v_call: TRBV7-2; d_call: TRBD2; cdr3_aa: CASSKKGASGISTDTQYF; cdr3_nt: TGTGCCAGCAGTAAAAAAGGGGCTAGCGGGATTAGCACAGATACGCAGTATTTT
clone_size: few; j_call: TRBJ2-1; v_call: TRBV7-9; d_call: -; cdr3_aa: CASSDRGPRGWEQFF; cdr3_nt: TGTGCCAGCAGCGATAGGGGTCCCAGGGGTTGGGAGCAGTTCTTC
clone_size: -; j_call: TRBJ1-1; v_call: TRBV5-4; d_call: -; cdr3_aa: CASSFGQGFSDLNTEAFF; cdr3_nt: TGTGCCAGCAGCTTTGGGCAGGGGTTTTCGGACCTGAACACTGAAGCTTTCTTT
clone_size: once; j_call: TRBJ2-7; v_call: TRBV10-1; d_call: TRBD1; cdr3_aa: CASSESGDRSSYEQYF; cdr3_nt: TGCGCCAGCAGTGAGTCCGGGGACAGGAGTTCCTACGAGCAGTACTTC
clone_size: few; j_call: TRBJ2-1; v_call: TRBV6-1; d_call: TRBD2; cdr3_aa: CASSEGRTSGGYNEQFF; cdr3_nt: TGTGCCAGCAGTGAAGGTAGGACTAGCGGGGGCTACAATGAGCAGTTCTTC
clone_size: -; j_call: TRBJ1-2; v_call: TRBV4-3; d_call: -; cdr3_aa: CASSQDVAGPDGYTF; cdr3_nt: TGCGCCAGCAGCCAAGACGTCGCAGGGCCGGATGGCTACACCTTC
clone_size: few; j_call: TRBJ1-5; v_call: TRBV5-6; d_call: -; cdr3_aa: CASSFQGYSNQPQHF; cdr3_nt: TGTGCCAGCAGCTTCCAGGGTTATAGCAATCAGCCCCAGCATTTT
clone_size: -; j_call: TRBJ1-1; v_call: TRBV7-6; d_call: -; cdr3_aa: CASSLVPGVASEAFF; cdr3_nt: TGTGCCAGCAGCTTAGTTCCGGGAGTGGCATCTGAAGCTTTCTTT
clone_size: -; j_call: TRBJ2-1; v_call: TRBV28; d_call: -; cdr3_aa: CASTGGAYNEQFF; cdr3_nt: TGTGCCAGCACGGGCGGGGCCTACAATGAGCAGTTCTTC
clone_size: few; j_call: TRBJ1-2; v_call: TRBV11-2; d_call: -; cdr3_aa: CASSLDGVLHYGYTF; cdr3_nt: TGTGCCAGCAGCTTAGACGGGGTATTGCACTATGGCTACACCTTC
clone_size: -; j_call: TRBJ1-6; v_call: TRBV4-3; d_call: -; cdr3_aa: CASSQDVGGVVNSPLHF; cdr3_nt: TGCGCCAGCAGCCAAGATGTCGGGGGTGTGGTAAATTCACCCCTCCACTTT
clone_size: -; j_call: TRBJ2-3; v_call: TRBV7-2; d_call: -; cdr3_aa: CASSNTDTQYF; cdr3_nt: TGTGCCAGCTCAAACACAGATACGCAGTATTTT
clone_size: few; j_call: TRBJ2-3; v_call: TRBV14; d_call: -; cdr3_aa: CASSQGGTVSTDTQYF; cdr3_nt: TGTGCCAGCAGCCAAGGTGGAACAGTTAGCACAGATACGCAGTATTTT
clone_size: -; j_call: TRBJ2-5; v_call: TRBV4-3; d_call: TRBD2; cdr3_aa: CASSQNTGGGKETQYF; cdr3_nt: TGCGCCAGCAGCCAGAACACCGGGGGGGGAAAAGAGACCCAGTACTTC
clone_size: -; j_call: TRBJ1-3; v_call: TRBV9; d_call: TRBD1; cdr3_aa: CASSDLYTSTGDGNTIYF; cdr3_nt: TGTGCCAGCAGCGACCTCTACACCTCGACAGGGGATGGAAACACCATATATTTT
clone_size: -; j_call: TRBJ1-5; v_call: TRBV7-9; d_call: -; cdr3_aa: CASSLSDVGGNQPQHF; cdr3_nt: TGTGCCAGCAGCTTATCCGACGTAGGGGGCAATCAGCCCCAGCATTTT
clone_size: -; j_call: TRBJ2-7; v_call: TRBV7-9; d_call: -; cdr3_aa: CSSSYQTLYEQYF; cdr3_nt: TGTTCCAGCAGCTACCAGACTTTATACGAGCAGTACTTC
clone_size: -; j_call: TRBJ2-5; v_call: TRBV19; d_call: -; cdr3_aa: CASSIAGGGGETQYF; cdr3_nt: TGTGCCAGTAGTATAGCTGGAGGGGGCGGGGAGACCCAGTACTTC
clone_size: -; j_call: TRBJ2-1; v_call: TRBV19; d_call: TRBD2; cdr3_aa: CASSTRLAGGPNEQFF; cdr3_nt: TGTGCCAGTAGTACACGACTAGCGGGAGGCCCTAATGAGCAGTTCTTC
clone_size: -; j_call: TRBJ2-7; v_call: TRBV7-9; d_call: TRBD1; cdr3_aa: CASSSTPGQAPFEQYF; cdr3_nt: TGTGCCAGCAGCTCTACTCCGGGACAGGCTCCTTTCGAGCAGTACTTC
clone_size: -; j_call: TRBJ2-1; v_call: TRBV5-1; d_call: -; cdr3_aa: CASSADSGENEQFF; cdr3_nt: TGCGCCAGCAGCGCAGACTCCGGGGAGAATGAGCAGTTCTTC
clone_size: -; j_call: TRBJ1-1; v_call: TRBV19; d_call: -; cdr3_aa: CASSIAAGLPEAFF; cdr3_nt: TGTGCCAGTAGTATAGCAGCAGGGTTGCCTGAAGCTTTCTTT
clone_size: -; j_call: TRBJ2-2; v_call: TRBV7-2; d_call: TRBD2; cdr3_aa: CASSVGLAEAGELFF; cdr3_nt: TGTGCCAGCAGCGTGGGACTAGCGGAGGCCGGGGAGCTGTTTTTT
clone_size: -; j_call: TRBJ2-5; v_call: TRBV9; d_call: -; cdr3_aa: CASSAFEHDQETQYF; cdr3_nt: TGTGCCAGCAGCGCATTCGAGCACGACCAAGAGACCCAGTACTTC
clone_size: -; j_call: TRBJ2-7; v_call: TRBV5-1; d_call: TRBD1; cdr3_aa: CASSKRQGDHEQYF; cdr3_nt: TGCGCCAGCAGCAAGAGACAGGGTGACCACGAGCAGTACTTC
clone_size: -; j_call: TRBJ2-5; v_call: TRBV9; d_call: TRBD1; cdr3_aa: CASSAFSTGGHTPQETQYF; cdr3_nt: TGTGCCAGCAGCGCCTTCTCGACAGGGGGCCACACCCCCCAAGAGACCCAGTACTTC
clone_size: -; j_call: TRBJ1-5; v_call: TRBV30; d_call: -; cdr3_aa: CAWSVRRGQPQHF; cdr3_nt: TGTGCCTGGAGTGTAAGAAGAGGACAGCCCCAGCATTTT
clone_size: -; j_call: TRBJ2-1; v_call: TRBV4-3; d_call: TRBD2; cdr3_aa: CASSQPTSGGGEQFF; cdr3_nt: TGCGCCAGCAGCCAACCTACTAGCGGGGGAGGTGAGCAGTTCTTC
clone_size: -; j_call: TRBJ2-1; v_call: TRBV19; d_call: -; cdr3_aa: CASSIDRANEQFF; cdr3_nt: TGTGCCAGTAGTATAGACAGGGCCAATGAGCAGTTCTTC
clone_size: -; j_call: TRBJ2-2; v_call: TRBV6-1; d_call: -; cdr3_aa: CASSVRGTGELFF; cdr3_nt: TGTGCCAGCAGTGTTAGGGGAACCGGGGAGCTGTTTTTT
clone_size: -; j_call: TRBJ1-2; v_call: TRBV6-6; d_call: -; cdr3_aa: CASRPRRTASEGYTF; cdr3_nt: TGTGCCAGCAGACCCCGGCGGACAGCCTCGGAAGGCTACACCTTC
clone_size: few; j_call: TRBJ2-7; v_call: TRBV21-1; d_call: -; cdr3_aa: CASGTGTSGYEQYF; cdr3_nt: TGTGCCAGCGGTACCGGGACTAGCGGCTACGAGCAGTACTTC
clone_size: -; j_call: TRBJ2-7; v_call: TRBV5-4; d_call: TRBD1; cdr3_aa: CASSLKTGVVSEQYF; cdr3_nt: TGTGCCAGCAGCTTAAAAACAGGGGTTGTAAGCGAGCAGTACTTC
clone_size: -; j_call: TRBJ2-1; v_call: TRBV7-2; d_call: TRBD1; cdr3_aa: CASSGSGTGGQFF; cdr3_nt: TGTGCCAGCAGCGGATCCGGGACAGGGGGCCAGTTCTTC
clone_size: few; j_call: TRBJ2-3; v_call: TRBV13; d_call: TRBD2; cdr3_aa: CASRPMIAGPTDTQYF; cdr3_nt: TGTGCCAGCAGACCCATGATAGCGGGGCCCACAGATACGCAGTATTTT
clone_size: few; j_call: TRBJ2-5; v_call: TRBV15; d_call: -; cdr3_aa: CATSRDTGLETQYF; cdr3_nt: TGTGCCACCAGCAGAGATACAGGGTTGGAGACCCAGTACTTC
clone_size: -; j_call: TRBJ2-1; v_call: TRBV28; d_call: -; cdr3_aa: CASSSYRVGYEQFF; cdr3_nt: TGTGCCAGCAGTTCCTACAGGGTTGGGTACGAGCAGTTCTTC